Presented here are 28 T cell receptor beta chains from one specimen sequenced in a study of blood T cell repertoires in COVID-19 (dated by TCRdb to the early 2020s). Receptors were amplified or captured by the immunoSEQ multiplex PCR assay. TCRdb retrieved this table from immuneACCESS and kept in-frame rearrangements only. Not all clones are present; in checked studies, unresolved V genes account for under half, and no reason is known for the remainder. For this sample there are about 83,000 clones; roughly 86% appear just once. The ten most abundant clones make up about 8.5% of the sample. The specimen was peripheral blood. The source is an elderly man with active or convalescent COVID-19.

The chain uses TRBV24-1 and TRBJ1-1; D perhaps matches TRBD1 (6 bases). V lost 3 bases and J 10 bases, leaving 17 bases between the germline ends. The CDR3 has 14 amino acids. CDR1 is KGHDR, CDR2 SFDVKD, per germline. The CDR3 DNA reads TGTGCCACCAGTGATCGGACAGACCTCGAGGGAGCTTTCTTT. Translated: CATSDRTDLEGAFF.

This chain joins TRBV9 and TRBJ2-3; D is perhaps TRBD2 (6 bases). Between the trimmed V and J ends, which lost 0 bases and 7 bases, there was a span of 15 bases. Germline CDR1 is SGDLS and CDR2 is YYNGEE. This CDR3 has 15 amino acids. The CDR3 is CASSVGGTSPNTQYF. CDR3 nucleotides: TGTGCCAGCAGCGTAGGGGGGACTTCCCCCAATACGCAGTATTTT.

The genes are TRBV5-1 and TRBJ1-4, with a tentative D call TRBD1 (6 bases). Germline V gene sequence: CDR1 SGHRS, CDR2 YFSETQ. The V gene lost 0 bases and the J gene lost 6 bases, with 9 bases spanning the gap. This CDR3 is 14 amino acids long. The CDR3 coding sequence is TGCGCCAGCAGCTTGGCAGGGGCTGATGAAAAACTGTTTTTT. It translates to CASSLAGADEKLFF.

The chain is built from TRBV29-1 and TRBJ2-2; 10 positions agree with TRBD1. This CDR3 region has 16 residues. Germline CDR1 is SQVTM and CDR2 is ANQGSEA. J was trimmed by 4 bases and V by 5 bases; bases with no gene match: 10. The CDR3 protein is CSVSWWDRGVTGELFF. The CDR3 DNA sequence: TGCAGCGTTTCTTGGTGGGACAGGGGTGTCACCGGGGAGCTGTTTTTT.

The chain employs TRBV24-1 and TRBJ2-1, with D tentatively TRBD1 (6 bases). CDR1 and CDR2 from the germline V gene are KGHDR and SFDVKD. The CDR3 spans 14 residues. V shed 4 bases and J shed 5 bases, with 11 bases lying between them. The CDR3 loop reads CATSDPNRDNEQFF. The CDR3 DNA is TGTGCCACCAGTGACCCGAACAGGGACAATGAGCAGTTCTTC.

The chain couples TRBV11-2 to TRBJ2-2, with 10 bases fitting TRBD2. The junction had 9 bases not matched to a gene; V was cut back by 6 bases and J by 2 bases. The CDR3 is 17 residues long. Germline V gives CDR1 SGHAT, CDR2 FQNNGV. As DNA, the CDR3 is TGTGCCAGCAGTCATCTTAGCGGGGGGCTAAACACCGGGGAGCTGTTTTTT. Amino acids: CASSHLSGGLNTGELFF.

DNA for the CDR3: TGCGCCAGCAGTAGAGTACGGAACACTGAAGCTTTCTTT. Its translation: CASSRVRNTEAFF. The chain joins TRBV10-1 to TRBJ1-1; D not resolved. The CDR3 spans 13 residues. The germline V gene encodes CDR1 WNHNN and CDR2 SYGVQD (reference sequence). Trimming removed 5 bases from V and 1 base from J, with 8 bases in between.

The chain carries TRBV15 and TRBJ2-5, with 7 bases matching TRBD2. V trimming: 4 bases; J trimming: 5 bases; junction bases outside the gene matches: 10. Germline-derived CDR1 and CDR2 are LNHNV and YYDKDF (reference sequence). The CDR3 spans 15 residues. The CDR3 DNA follows: TGTGCCACCAGCAACGTTACGGGAGGTTTGGAGACCCAGTACTTC. It yields the protein CATSNVTGGLETQYF.

The V gene is TRBV11-2, the J gene TRBJ1-5; perhaps TRBD1 as D (6 bases). Per the germline V gene, CDR1 is SGHAT and CDR2 is FQNNGV. The CDR3 has 14 amino acids. The V end was cut by 5 bases, the J end by 3 bases, with 11 bases between. CDR3 loop: CASSLTGPNQPQHF. CDR3 DNA sequence: TGTGCCAGCAGCCTAACAGGGCCCAATCAGCCCCAGCATTTT.

The V and J genes are TRBV27 and TRBJ1-5; 7 bases match TRBD1. The CDR3 contains 14 residues. Trimming removed 6 bases from V and 7 bases from J; junction bases left unmatched: 9. CDR1 is MNHEY, CDR2 SMNVEV, per germline (reference sequence). In DNA, the CDR3 is TGTGCCAGCAGCCGAGGGGGCGCGGGACAGCCCCAGCATTTT. It yields the protein CASSRGGAGQPQHF.

This chain connects TRBV10-3 to TRBJ1-1, with TRBD1 matching over 7 bases. The CDR3 has 14 amino acids. CDR1 is ENHRY and CDR2 is SYGVKD in the germline V gene. Germline trimming cut 2 bases from V and 0 bases from J; bases unmatched to any gene: 0. The CDR3 reads CAISETGVNTEAFF. The CDR3, as DNA: TGTGCCATCAGTGAGACAGGGGTGAACACTGAAGCTTTCTTT.

The rearrangement joins TRBV2 to TRBJ1-1; TRBD1 aligns across 9 bases. The J segment lost 1 base and the V segment lost 6 bases, leaving 3 bases of the junction unmatched. Germline CDR1 is SNHLY and CDR2 is FYNNEI. This CDR3 is 14 amino acids long. CDR3 region: CASRGTGRNTEAFF. The DNA for the CDR3 is TGTGCCAGCAGGGGGACAGGGCGGAACACTGAAGCTTTCTTT.

The chain recombines TRBV30 with TRBJ1-1, with D tentatively TRBD1 (5 bases). CDR3 length: 14 amino acids. Germline V gene data show CDR1 as GTSNPN and CDR2 as SVGIG (reference sequence). V gave up 1 base and J gave up 5 bases, with 14 bases separating them. The CDR3 coding sequence is TGTGCCTGGAGTGATCTATCGGGGGAAACTGAAGCTTTCTTT. Translating it yields CAWSDLSGETEAFF.

The rearrangement uses TRBV6-5 and TRBJ1-1, with 9 bases aligning to TRBD1. Losses at the gene ends were 5 bases for V and 5 bases for J; bases not matched to a gene: 6. Germline V lookup: CDR1 MNHEY, CDR2 SVGAGI. The CDR3 has 14 residues. The CDR3: CASSNRDRVTEAFF. The CDR3 DNA is TGTGCCAGCAGTAACCGGGACAGGGTAACTGAAGCTTTCTTT.

The CDR3 bases are TGTGCCAGCGGCGGGGTAAATGAAAAACTGTTTTTT. Protein: CASGGVNEKLFF. This chain links TRBV5-4 with TRBJ1-4, with D uncertain. Germline V gene data show CDR1 as SGHNT and CDR2 as YYREEE (reference sequence). The CDR3 spans 12 residues. Trimming shortened V by 7 bases and J by 5 bases, and 9 bases separated the two germline ends.

The V and J genes are TRBV27 and TRBJ1-4; D gene unclear. Germline CDR1 is MNHEY and CDR2 is SMNVEV (reference sequence). The CDR3 runs to 13 residues. Trimming removed 6 bases at V and 0 bases at J, with 5 bases between. CDR3 DNA sequence: TGTGCCAGCAGAGCGGCAACTAATGAAAAACTGTTTTTT. It translates to CASRAATNEKLFF.

This clone was seen a few times. CDR3 region: CASIEGVAGKLFF. DNA for the CDR3: TGTGCCAGCATAGAAGGAGTGGCGGGGAAACTGTTTTTT. The genes are TRBV2 and TRBJ1-4; unclear D gene. Trimming took 7 bases from V and 11 from J, leaving 17 bases between them. Germline CDR1 and CDR2: SNHLY and FYNNEI. The CDR3 is 13 residues long.

The chain carries TRBV28 and TRBJ2-7; TRBD2 matches at 7 bases. Germline V gene sequence: CDR1 MDHEN, CDR2 SYDVKM. The V gene end was trimmed by 6 bases and the J gene end by 0 bases; junction bases not matched to a gene: 8. The CDR3 has 15 amino acids. Here the CDR3 DNA reads TGTGCCAGCAGGCCGGGGAGGGCACTCTCCTACGAGCAGTACGTC. This codes for CASRPGRALSYEQYV.

The V and J genes are TRBV18 and TRBJ2-2; 11 bases map to TRBD2. The CDR3 length is 15 residues. Germline V gene lookup returns CDR1 KGHSH and CDR2 LQKENI. The trim removed 3 bases at V and 6 bases at J, leaving 3 bases unmatched. The CDR3 coding sequence is TGTGCCAGCTCACCGCTACTAGCGGGAGCCGGGGAGCTGTTTTTT. Protein product: CASSPLLAGAGELFF.

The chain has TRBV18 and TRBJ1-5; unclear D gene. The CDR3 totals 14 residues. Germline CDR1 and CDR2: KGHSH and LQKENI. With 2 bases removed from V and 0 bases from J, the gap between germline ends came to 5 bases. Written as DNA, the CDR3 is TGTGCCAGCTCACCAGGGCTTAGCAATCAGCCCCAGCATTTT. Its translation is CASSPGLSNQPQHF.

In this sample, this clone turned up a few times. J is TRBJ1-3 and V is TRBV28; D possibly corresponds to TRBD1 (6 bases). The germline V and J ends were trimmed by 5 bases and 6 bases, with 14 bases remaining between them. Germline assignment: CDR1 MDHEN and CDR2 SYDVKM. The CDR3 is 14 residues long. DNA of the CDR3: TGTGCCAGCAGTCCCCTGGACAGATTAAACACCATATATTTT. This sequence encodes CASSPLDRLNTIYF.

The CDR3 DNA sequence: TGTGCCAGCAGCTTGGCCGGCGGGATCTACGAGCAGTACGTC. It encodes CASSLAGGIYEQYV. The rearrangement uses TRBV11-2 and TRBJ2-7, with D possibly matching TRBD2 (6 bases). Trimming stripped 3 bases from V and 3 bases from J, with 12 bases between. Per germline, CDR1 SGHAT and CDR2 FQNNGV. This CDR3 has 14 amino acids.

The CDR3: CASSPLSGNTIYF. The DNA of the CDR3 is TGTGCCAGCAGCCCTCTTTCTGGAAACACCATATATTTT. J is TRBJ1-3 and V is TRBV12-3 or TRBV12-4, with D unresolved. Trimming removed 6 bases at V and 1 base at J, with 7 bases between. The length of the CDR3 is 13 residues.

The gene calls are TRBV6-1 and TRBJ2-7; D is possibly TRBD1 (5 bases). Trimming took 1 base from V and 6 from J, leaving 7 bases between them. Germline V gene lookup returns CDR1 MNHNS and CDR2 SASEGT. The CDR3 extends over 12 amino acids. Here the CDR3 reads CASSEVRAEQYV. The CDR3 nucleotides read TGTGCCAGCAGTGAAGTCAGGGCCGAGCAGTACGTC.

This clone was counted once. This sequence joins TRBV28 and TRBJ2-3, with TRBD2 matching 8 bases. The CDR3 is made up of 15 amino acids. The V and J ends lost 6 bases and 0 bases, in that order; junction bases with no gene match: 5. From germline, CDR1 is MDHEN and CDR2 SYDVKM. The CDR3, as DNA: TGTGCCAGCAGGGCGGGGGGCCCTAGCACAGATACGCAGTATTTT. This encodes CASRAGGPSTDTQYF.

V and J are TRBV24-1 and TRBJ2-3; D is possibly TRBD2 (7 bases). This CDR3 has 15 residues. Trimming pared 6 bases from V and 3 bases from J, leaving 15 bases between. Germline V gene lookup returns CDR1 KGHDR and CDR2 SFDVKD. The CDR3 region is CATSLQGGVTDTQYF. The CDR3 bases are TGTGCCACCAGTCTCCAAGGGGGGGTGACAGATACGCAGTATTTT.

The chain uses TRBV15 and TRBJ1-1; D is perhaps TRBD1 (5 bases). The V gene's germline CDR1 is LNHNV and CDR2 YYDKDF (reference sequence). The CDR3 is 20 residues long. The germline V and J ends were trimmed by 0 bases and 9 bases, with 32 bases remaining between them. In nucleotides, the CDR3 is TGTGCCACCAGCAGAGATATGTCTCCTGGGACTCGCACATTAAGAGAAAAAGCTTTCTTT. Its translation: CATSRDMSPGTRTLREKAFF. Filled out from reference TRBV15 and TRBJ1-1, the complete variable domain reads DAMVIQNPRYQVTQFGKPVTLSCSQTLNHNVMYWYQQKSSQAPKLLFHYYDKDFNNEADTPDNFQSRRPNTSFCFLDIRSPGLGDTAMYLCATSRDMSPGTRTLREKAFFGQGTRLTVV.

V and J are TRBV5-1 and TRBJ1-1; tentatively, D is TRBD1 (5 bases). The CDR3 has 13 residues. Trimming pared 4 bases from V and 4 bases from J, leaving 11 bases between. Germline CDR1 reads SGHRS; CDR2 reads YFSETQ. In DNA, the CDR3 is TGCGCCAGCAGCGGAGGGACCCGCACTGAAGCTTTCTTT. This sequence encodes CASSGGTRTEAFF.